A selection of T cell receptor beta chains follows, all from one sample in a study of technical replicates of blood from a few donors. Data came from immunoSEQ multiplex PCR; TCRdb stores just in-frame clones and leaves some out. The sample holds tens of thousands of clones, around 94% seen once. Sequencing was performed on T cells isolated from PBMCs. These TCRs come from a human donor in good health. Each CDR3 is given with its conserved first and last residue. A D gene is named only where the DNA matches it firmly. For some rows the clone size is stated as once, few or many, or as a class when expanded; others skip it.

-	TRBV11-2	-	TRBJ1-2	CASSLETHGYTF	TGTGCCAGCAGCTTGGAGACCCATGGCTACACCTTC
-	TRBV27	TRBD2	TRBJ2-7	CASSIASGNEQYF	TGTGCCAGCAGCATAGCCAGCGGGAACGAGCAGTACTTC
once	TRBV7-3	TRBD2	TRBJ2-1	CASSLHPGTSRNNEQFF	TGTGCCAGCAGCCTCCATCCCGGGACTAGTAGGAACAATGAGCAGTTCTTC
-	TRBV27	TRBD2	TRBJ2-3	CASSPSGRRGDTQYF	TGTGCCAGCAGCCCGAGCGGGAGAAGGGGAGATACGCAGTATTTT
-	TRBV6-5	-	TRBJ2-1	CASTGQSYNEQFF	TGTGCCAGCACTGGACAGTCCTACAATGAGCAGTTCTTC
-	TRBV11-2	TRBD1	TRBJ1-1	CASSPWTGRVNTEAFF	TGTGCCAGCAGCCCCTGGACAGGGAGGGTAAACACTGAAGCTTTCTTT
-	TRBV5-8	TRBD1	TRBJ2-7	CASSSYRVEQGVYEQYF	TGTGCCAGCAGCTCGTACAGGGTCGAACAGGGGGTATACGAGCAGTACTTC
-	TRBV18	TRBD2	TRBJ2-7	CASSPRTSGSYEQYF	TGTGCCAGCTCACCAAGGACTAGCGGATCCTACGAGCAGTACTTC
-	TRBV7-7	-	TRBJ2-2	CASSPRLPNTGELFF	TGTGCTAGCAGCCCCAGGTTACCGAACACCGGGGAGCTGTTTTTT
-	TRBV29-1	-	TRBJ2-7	CSVGQDHEQYF	TGCAGCGTTGGACAGGACCACGAGCAGTACTTC
-	TRBV7-3	TRBD2	TRBJ2-1	CASSLTGGAGDNEQFF	TGTGCCAGCAGCTTAACGGGGGGAGCGGGAGACAATGAGCAGTTCTTC
-	TRBV19	-	TRBJ2-3	CASSIYRGFSTDTQYF	TGTGCCAGTAGTATATATCGGGGATTCAGCACAGATACGCAGTATTTT
few	TRBV9	-	TRBJ1-1	CASSVAGLSGDTEAFF	TGTGCCAGCAGCGTAGCTGGGTTATCGGGGGACACTGAAGCTTTCTTT
-	TRBV2	TRBD1	TRBJ2-1	CASSEEAGQGLLF	TGTGCCAGCAGTGAAGAAGCGGGACAGGGGCTTCTCTTC
-	TRBV15	-	TRBJ2-7	CATSRDPFDEQYF	TGTGCCACCAGCAGAGATCCTTTCGACGAGCAGTACTTC
-	TRBV30	-	TRBJ1-5	CAWSVKGGDQPQHF	TGTGCCTGGAGTGTAAAAGGGGGGGATCAGCCCCAGCATTTT
-	TRBV28	TRBD2	TRBJ2-4	CASSFTGGSAKNIQYF	TGTGCCAGCAGTTTCACGGGGGGTTCGGCCAAAAACATTCAGTACTTC
-	TRBV10-1	-	TRBJ2-7	CASSSREESYEQYF	TGCGCCAGCAGTTCGCGGGAAGAGTCCTACGAGCAGTACTTC
once	TRBV19	-	TRBJ1-5	CASSRDSNQPQHF	TGTGCCAGTAGCAGGGATAGCAATCAGCCCCAGCATTTT
-	TRBV29-1	TRBD1	TRBJ1-5	CSVEDRVGQPQHF	TGCAGCGTTGAGGACAGGGTAGGTCAGCCCCAGCATTTT
-	TRBV19	-	TRBJ2-1	CASSLAVIYNEQFF	TGTGCCAGTAGTCTAGCAGTAATCTACAATGAGCAGTTCTTC
-	TRBV7-2	TRBD2	TRBJ2-3	CASSLSSAGVSDTQYF	TGTGCCAGCAGCCTGAGTTCAGCGGGAGTTTCTGATACGCAGTATTTT
-	TRBV4-3	-	TRBJ2-1	CASSFQAPSLYNEQFF	TGCGCCAGCAGCTTTCAAGCTCCATCGCTCTACAATGAGCAGTTCTTC
once	TRBV4-1	-	TRBJ1-5	CASSQDMMSQPQHF	TGCGCCAGCAGCCAAGATATGATGAGCCAGCCCCAGCATTTT
-	TRBV11-3	-	TRBJ1-1	CASSSRFQVHTEAFF	TGTGCCAGCAGCTCCCGCTTTCAGGTTCACACTGAAGCTTTCTTT
-	TRBV21-1	-	TRBJ2-7	CASSKYGDRSSYEQYF	TGTGCCAGCAGCAAATACGGGGACAGGAGCTCCTACGAGCAGTACTTC
-	TRBV28	-	TRBJ2-5	CASTGDFGYQETQYF	TGTGCCAGTACGGGGGACTTCGGGTACCAAGAGACCCAGTACTTC
-	TRBV27	TRBD1	TRBJ1-2	CASSFQPTGGTNYGYTF	TGTGCCAGCAGTTTCCAACCAACAGGGGGAACTAACTATGGCTACACCTTC
-	TRBV5-1	-	TRBJ1-2	CASSLVGGVNYGYTF	TGCGCCAGCAGCTTGGTAGGGGGTGTCAACTATGGCTACACCTTC
once	TRBV19	-	TRBJ2-7	CASSIDHTWRMYEQYF	TGTGCCAGTAGTATAGACCATACGTGGAGGATGTACGAGCAGTACTTC
-	TRBV11-3	TRBD1	TRBJ2-5	CASSLDSTGRETQYF	TGTGCCAGCAGCTTAGACTCGACAGGGCGCGAGACCCAGTACTTC